Following are 28 T cell receptor beta chains from one sample sequenced in a study of T cell changes during pregnancy in multiple sclerosis. Repertoires were generated with immunoSEQ multiplex PCR, while TCRdb's copy carries only in-frame clones and drops some. The sample contains roughly 110,000 clones, 91% of which appear only once. The sequencing here drew on peripheral blood, taken before pregnancy. The receptors shown here come from a female donor with multiple sclerosis, enrolled in a pregnancy study.

The CDR3 DNA reads TGTGCCATCAGCTGGCAAGATACGCAGTATTTT. Translated, it gives CAISWQDTQYF. This sequence joins TRBV10-3 and TRBJ2-3; D is undetermined. The germline V and J ends were trimmed by 6 bases and 5 bases, with 6 bases remaining between them. Per germline, CDR1 ENHRY and CDR2 SYGVKD. The CDR3 totals 11 residues.

The chain couples TRBV28 to TRBJ2-1, with 12 bases lining up with TRBD2. With V trimmed by 8 bases and J by 7 bases, 6 bases remained unmatched. Germline loops: CDR1 MDHEN, CDR2 SYDVKM. The CDR3 has 14 amino acids. For the CDR3, the DNA is TGTGCCAGCCTCGGGACTAGCGGGTCGAATGAGCAGTTCTTC. Its translation is CASLGTSGSNEQFF.

The genes are TRBV28 and TRBJ2-7; TRBD2 aligns across 7 bases. The germline V gene encodes CDR1 MDHEN and CDR2 SYDVKM. J gave up 4 bases and V 7 bases, and 1 base lay outside the gene matches. The CDR3 runs 11 residues. For the CDR3, the DNA is TGTGCCAGCATGGGAGGGTACGAGCAGTACTTC. Its translation is CASMGGYEQYF.

The V and J genes are TRBV18 and TRBJ1-5; tentative D call: TRBD1 (5 bases). Per germline, CDR1 KGHSH and CDR2 LQKENI. The CDR3 spans 16 residues. V was shortened by 3 bases and J by 1 base, with 13 bases between the two germline ends. In DNA, the CDR3 is TGTGCCAGCTCACCCCTGGGGGGGTCGAGCAATCAGCCCCAGCATTTT. Amino acid sequence: CASSPLGGSSNQPQHF. Based on the CDR3 plus reference TRBV18 and TRBJ1-5, the full variable domain is NAGVMQNPRHLVRRRGQEARLRCSPMKGHSHVYWYRQLPEEGLKFMVYLQKENIIDESGMPKERFSAEFPKEGPSILRIQQVVRGDSAAYFCASSPLGGSSNQPQHFGDGTRLSIL.

The chain links TRBV5-4 to TRBJ1-1; no firm D call. Germline V gene lookup returns CDR1 SGHNT and CDR2 YYREEE (reference sequence). The CDR3 loop spans 15 amino acids. The V end lost 2 bases, the J end lost 1 base, and 12 bases lay between the germline ends. The CDR3 DNA reads as TGTGCCAGCAGCTTTAGCGGAGGATGGAACACTGAAGCTTTCTTT. This translates into CASSFSGGWNTEAFF.

In DNA, the CDR3 is TGTGCTAGTGGTTCAGCGGGCCGAGATACGCAGTATTTT. This gives the protein CASGSAGRDTQYF. The rearrangement uses TRBV12-5 and TRBJ2-3, with D perhaps matching TRBD2 (6 bases). Between the trimmed V and J ends, which lost 4 bases and 5 bases, there was a span of 10 bases. The germline V gene has CDR1 LGHNT and CDR2 FRNRAP. The CDR3 spans 13 residues.

This rearrangement joins TRBV7-9 to TRBJ2-7; D is possibly TRBD2 (6 bases). V lost 1 base to trimming and J lost 0 bases, with 13 bases between them. The CDR3 length is 16 residues. The germline V gene encodes CDR1 SEHNR and CDR2 FQNEAQ (reference sequence). CDR3 nucleotide sequence: TGTGCCAGCAGCTTAGGGTCGGGACTGGGCTCCTACGAGCAGTACTTC. Its protein is CASSLGSGLGSYEQYF.

The chain is built from TRBV4-1 and TRBJ2-1; unclear D gene. The germline V and J ends were trimmed by 2 bases and 8 bases, with 7 bases remaining between them. This CDR3 is built from 12 residues. CDR1 and CDR2 (germline): MGHRA, YSYEKL. CDR3 nucleotide sequence: TGCGCCAGCAGCCAAATCAGCGATGAGCAGTTCTTC. It codes for CASSQISDEQFF.

The chain recombines TRBV9 with TRBJ2-7; 7 nucleotides align to TRBD2. J gave up 6 bases and V 4 bases, and 16 bases lay outside the gene matches. There are 16 residues in the CDR3. CDR1 is SGDLS and CDR2 is YYNGEE in the germline V gene. The DNA for the CDR3 is TGTGCCAGCAGCCCCTGGTCGGAGGGAGGGGAAAGCGAGCAGTACTTC. Protein: CASSPWSEGGESEQYF.

The chain is built from TRBV27 and TRBJ2-1; D gene uncertain. Trimming removed 8 bases at V and 4 bases at J, with 12 bases between. This CDR3 contains 13 residues. Germline V gives CDR1 MNHEY, CDR2 SMNVEV (reference sequence). CDR3 nucleotide sequence: TGTGCCAGCTCCCTAGGAGCTTACAATGAGCAGTTCTTC. Translation: CASSLGAYNEQFF.

This chain joins TRBV13 and TRBJ2-3; 12 bases agree with TRBD2. The J segment lost 3 bases and the V segment lost 5 bases, leaving 9 bases of the junction unmatched. Germline V lookup: CDR1 PRHDT, CDR2 FYEKMQ (reference sequence). This CDR3 is 17 amino acids long. The CDR3 bases are TGTGCCAGCAGCCCTCTAGCGGGGGGGCCGATAACAGATACGCAGTATTTT. Translated, it gives CASSPLAGGPITDTQYF.

The CDR3 sequence is CASNEAGNTIYF. CDR3 bases: TGTGCCAGCAATGAGGCGGGAAACACCATATATTTT. The J gene is TRBJ1-3, the V gene TRBV6-6, with D unclear. CDR1 MNHNY and CDR2 SVGAGI come from the germline V gene (reference sequence). The CDR3 covers 12 residues. Trimming took 7 bases from V and 4 from J, leaving 8 bases between them.

The V call is TRBV4-3, the J call TRBJ1-2, with unresolved D. V was clipped by 0 bases and J by 5 bases, with 19 bases between them. The CDR3 sequence is 17 residues long. CDR1 is LGHNA, CDR2 YSLEER, per germline. This CDR3 reads CASSQEVTEVFRYGYTF. The CDR3 DNA sequence: TGCGCCAGCAGCCAAGAGGTGACGGAGGTCTTTCGTTATGGCTACACCTTC.

The chain couples TRBV5-6 to TRBJ1-6, with a tentative D call TRBD1 (6 bases). The CDR3 sequence is 17 residues long. CDR1 is SGHDT, CDR2 YYEEEE, per germline. V was clipped by 1 base and J by 2 bases, with 13 bases between them. Here the CDR3 reads CASSLSGGRPYNSPLHF. DNA for the CDR3: TGTGCCAGCAGCTTGAGCGGGGGGCGCCCCTATAATTCACCCCTCCACTTT. Full variable domain (remainder filled in from reference TRBV5-6 and TRBJ1-6): DAGVTQSPTHLIKTRGQQVTLRCSPKSGHDTVSWYQQALGQGPQFIFQYYEEEERQRGNFPDRFSGHQFPNYSSELNVNALLLGDSALYLCASSLSGGRPYNSPLHFGNGTRLTVT.

V usage is TRBV28 and J usage is TRBJ2-1, with D possibly matching TRBD2 (5 bases). Germline loops: CDR1 MDHEN, CDR2 SYDVKM. The CDR3 loop spans 22 amino acids. Trimming took 7 bases from V and 1 from J, leaving 35 bases between them. Here the CDR3 reads CASTPGPGNLFEGLISYNEQFF. CDR3 DNA sequence: TGTGCCAGCACCCCCGGGCCGGGGAACCTCTTTGAGGGTTTGATTTCCTACAATGAGCAGTTCTTC.

The chain uses TRBV4-1 and TRBJ1-1; weak D call: TRBD1 (6 bases). Deletions cut 6 bases from V and 1 base from J, with 15 bases between. This CDR3 contains 15 residues. Looked up from germline, CDR1 is MGHRA and CDR2 is YSYEKL. The CDR3 region has the DNA TGCGCCAGCAGGGGCCCGACAGGTCGGAACACTGAAGCTTTCTTT. This translates into CASRGPTGRNTEAFF.

This clone was observed once. This chain connects TRBV5-1 to TRBJ2-1; 7 nucleotides agree with TRBD2. The CDR3 covers 15 residues. V was clipped by 6 bases and J by 0 bases; unmatched bases: 6. Germline V gene sequence: CDR1 SGHRS, CDR2 YFSETQ. CDR3 coding DNA: TGCGCCAGCAACTGGGGGGGTAGCTCCTACAATGAGCAGTTCTTC. The encoded protein is CASNWGGSSYNEQFF.

The chain links TRBV5-5 to TRBJ1-5, with a weak D call TRBD1 (5 bases). CDR3 length: 17 residues. Germline V CDR1 and CDR2: SGHKS, YYEKEE (reference sequence). V lost 1 base to trimming and J lost 2 bases, with 16 bases between them. The CDR3 nucleotides are TGTGCCAGCAGCTTGACGGGGGGAAGAAGTGGCAATCAGCCCCAGCATTTT. Translated: CASSLTGGRSGNQPQHF.

This sequence joins TRBV28 and TRBJ2-1; 8 bases align to TRBD2. With 6 bases clipped from V and 0 bases from J, the junction kept 7 bases outside the gene matches. The CDR3 spans 16 residues. Germline CDR1 is MDHEN and CDR2 is SYDVKM. CDR3 sequence reads: CASRSKRGSSYNEQFF. CDR3 DNA sequence: TGTGCCAGCAGGTCTAAGCGGGGGAGCTCCTACAATGAGCAGTTCTTC.

The V gene is TRBV5-1, the J gene TRBJ2-1, with 11 bases fitting TRBD2. After removal of 3 bases from V and 6 bases from J, the junction contained 14 bases not matched to a gene. Germline assignment: CDR1 SGHRS and CDR2 YFSETQ. The CDR3 spans 18 residues. The CDR3 loop reads CASSSGTSGGPLGNEQFF. The DNA for the CDR3 is TGCGCCAGCAGCTCGGGCACTAGCGGGGGCCCGTTGGGCAATGAGCAGTTCTTC. Filled out from reference TRBV5-1 and TRBJ2-1, the complete variable domain reads KAGVTQTPRYLIKTRGQQVTLSCSPISGHRSVSWYQQTPGQGLQFLFEYFSETQRNKGNFPGRFSGRQFSNSRSEMNVSTLELGDSALYLCASSSGTSGGPLGNEQFFGPGTRLTVL.

On this clone: This same CDR3 is encoded by further DNA sequences in the sample. J is TRBJ2-1 and V is TRBV6-5; 11 bases fit TRBD2. Germline CDR1 reads MNHEY; CDR2 reads SVGAGI. Trimming took 2 bases from V and 6 from J; bases not matched to a gene: 6. The CDR3 length is 16 residues. CDR3 region: CASSYTGLAGGNEQFF. The CDR3 DNA reads as TGTGCCAGCAGTTACACGGGGCTAGCGGGAGGCAATGAGCAGTTCTTC.

V gene TRBV6-1 combines with J gene TRBJ2-1; the match to TRBD1 covers 10 bases. Germline V gene sequence: CDR1 MNHNS, CDR2 SASEGT. This CDR3 has 16 amino acids. V shed 3 bases and J 4 bases; nucleotides not matched to a gene: 6. CDR3 region: CASSDPTGGRYNEQFF. The CDR3 DNA sequence: TGTGCCAGCAGTGATCCGACAGGGGGCAGGTACAATGAGCAGTTCTTC.

The genes are TRBV6-1 and TRBJ1-2; D remains ambiguous. This CDR3 comprises 16 residues. The germline V gene has CDR1 MNHNS and CDR2 SASEGT. Trimming shortened V by 2 bases and J by 5 bases, and 18 bases separated the two germline ends. CDR3 sequence reads: CASSENEEGPSYGYTF. The CDR3, as DNA: TGTGCCAGCAGTGAAAATGAGGAGGGCCCCTCTTATGGCTACACCTTC.

The genes are TRBV7-9 and TRBJ2-5, with D unclear. This CDR3 is built from 13 residues. Looked up from germline, CDR1 is SEHNR and CDR2 is FQNEAQ (reference sequence). Trimming left V 2 bases short and J 5 bases short, with 9 bases between. This chain's CDR3 is CASSLIRVETQYF. The CDR3 nucleotides read TGTGCCAGCAGCTTAATACGGGTCGAGACCCAGTACTTC. The full variable domain, with the rest looked up from reference TRBV7-9 and TRBJ2-5, is DTGVSQNPRHKITKRGQNVTFRCDPISEHNRLYWYRQTLGQGPEFLTYFQNEAQLEKSRLLSDRFSAERPKGSFSTLEIQRTEQGDSAMYLCASSLIRVETQYFGPGTRLLVL.

The V gene is TRBV7-6, the J gene TRBJ2-3; TRBD2 is a possible D gene (6 bases). Trimming cost V 1 base and J 3 bases, with 8 bases left between them. Germline assignment: CDR1 SGHVS and CDR2 FNYEAQ. The CDR3 sequence is 14 residues long. The CDR3 DNA reads as TGTGCCAGCAGCTTAGGTAGCGGAACAGATACGCAGTATTTT. Amino acids: CASSLGSGTDTQYF.

V gene TRBV18 combines with J gene TRBJ1-1; D not certain. Germline V gives CDR1 KGHSH, CDR2 LQKENI. The CDR3 totals 12 residues. Trimming pared 6 bases from V and 8 bases from J, leaving 13 bases between. CDR3 sequence reads: CASSLSGSEAFF. The CDR3 DNA is TGTGCCAGCTCGCTCTCGGGATCCGAAGCTTTCTTT.

The count of this clone is one. The genes are TRBV9 and TRBJ2-2; 7 bases map to TRBD2. CDR1 is SGDLS and CDR2 is YYNGEE in the germline V gene. CDR3 length: 14 amino acids. Trimming removed 4 bases from V and 4 bases from J; junction bases left unmatched: 4. CDR3 bases: TGTGCCAGCAGCCTAGGCGGGGGCACCGGGGAGCTGTTTTTT. This translates into CASSLGGGTGELFF.

The genes are TRBV6-6 and TRBJ2-7; weak D call: TRBD2 (5 bases). The CDR3 extends over 13 amino acids. Germline V gene lookup returns CDR1 MNHNY and CDR2 SVGAGI (reference sequence). With 7 bases removed from V and 2 bases from J, the gap between germline ends came to 12 bases. CDR3 sequence reads: CASTEAGTYEQYF. The CDR3 nucleotides read TGTGCCAGCACCGAAGCCGGGACCTACGAGCAGTACTTC.